The 10 T cell receptor beta chains in this list originate from one sample, sequenced in a study of shared T cell receptors in the human thymus. Produced via immunoSEQ multiplex PCR; TCRdb's table is partial and in-frame only. This table holds some 700,000 clones, approximately 85% found once. These same records also appear under a second study, on human thymus T cells.

Source material: thymocytes. These receptor sequences come from a girl in the first two years of life with a congenital heart defect.

Comments on this clone: The same CDR3 is also encoded by other DNA sequences in this sample. V and J are TRBV19 and TRBJ2-7, with D perhaps matching TRBD2 (6 bases). The CDR3 has 13 residues. Trimming stripped 3 bases from V and 4 bases from J, with 10 bases between. Germline V gene sequence: CDR1 LNHDA, CDR2 SQIVND (reference sequence). The CDR3 DNA sequence: TGTGCCAGTAGTATTCCCGGGAGTTACGAGCAGTACTTC. It codes for CASSIPGSYEQYF. Based on the CDR3 plus reference TRBV19 and TRBJ2-7, the full variable domain is DGGITQSPKYLFRKEGQNVTLSCEQNLNHDAMYWYRQDPGQGLRLIYYSQIVNDFQKGDIAEGYSVSREKKESFPLTVTSAQKNPTAFYLCASSIPGSYEQYFGPGTRLTVT.

The chain recombines TRBV15 with TRBJ2-5, with TRBD2 identical over 13 bases. Losses at the gene ends were 6 bases for V and 1 base for J; bases not matched to a gene: 5. This CDR3 is built from 16 residues. Germline V gene sequence: CDR1 LNHNV, CDR2 YYDKDF (reference sequence). In DNA form, the CDR3 reads TGTGCCACCAGTGGACTAGCGGGGGCCCTCCAAGAGACCCAGTACTTC. Encoded protein: CATSGLAGALQETQYF.

The rearrangement links TRBV6-1 to TRBJ1-2; the match to TRBD1 covers 8 bases. CDR3 size: 17 residues. With 2 bases clipped from V and 8 bases from J, the junction kept 16 bases outside the gene matches. The V gene's germline CDR1 is MNHNS and CDR2 SASEGT. The CDR3 spells CASSEPLTDRVDRGYTF. Written as DNA, the CDR3 is TGTGCCAGCAGTGAACCCCTAACGGACAGGGTGGACCGCGGCTACACCTTC.

V is TRBV10-1 and J is TRBJ1-4, with a weak D call TRBD1 (5 bases). Trimming removed 0 bases at V and 3 bases at J, with 8 bases between. The V gene's germline CDR1 is WNHNN and CDR2 SYGVQD (reference sequence). The CDR3 has 15 amino acids. CDR3 sequence: CASSESEGPNEKLFF. DNA for the CDR3: TGCGCCAGCAGTGAGTCGGAGGGGCCTAATGAAAAACTGTTTTTT.

The chain employs TRBV6-1 and TRBJ2-7, with D possibly TRBD2 on 5 matching bases. The germline V gene has CDR1 MNHNS and CDR2 SASEGT. Between the trimmed V and J ends, which lost 7 bases and 4 bases, there was a span of 11 bases. This CDR3 is built from 12 residues. CDR3 sequence (DNA): TGTGCCAGCACCCACGGCGGGTACGAGCAGTACTTC. Amino acid sequence: CASTHGGYEQYF.

This clone was seen a handful of times. The chain recombines TRBV4-1 with TRBJ1-1; no definite D call. The CDR3 contains 15 residues. Germline values: CDR1 MGHRA, CDR2 YSYEKL. Trimming pared 3 bases from V and 5 bases from J, leaving 16 bases between. The CDR3 DNA is TGCGCCAGCAGCCACCAGTCGCCGACGCGGACTGAAGCTTTCTTT. The encoded protein is CASSHQSPTRTEAFF.

V gene TRBV5-1 combines with J gene TRBJ1-6; 7 bases match TRBD1. With V trimmed by 2 bases and J by 0 bases, 17 bases remained unmatched. The CDR3 covers 21 residues. CDR1 and CDR2 from the germline V gene are SGHRS and YFSETQ. CDR3 sequence reads: CASSLSPGQRPGSSYNSPLHF. For the CDR3, the DNA is TGCGCCAGCAGCTTATCACCGGGACAGCGCCCGGGGAGCTCCTATAATTCACCCCTCCACTTT.

This chain links TRBV19 with TRBJ2-2; D might be TRBD2 (6 bases). Trimming left V 9 bases short and J 5 bases short, with 16 bases between. This CDR3 comprises 14 residues. Germline lookup yields CDR1 LNHDA and CDR2 SQIVND (reference sequence). The DNA for the CDR3 is TGTGCCAGCGGAGGGCTGACCCGGACCGGGGAGCTGTTTTTT. Protein sequence: CASGGLTRTGELFF.

With respect to this clone: Germline is not matched at one junction end, which may reflect a read error. The genes are TRBV7-6 and TRBJ2-1, with D possibly being TRBD1 (5 bases). The CDR3 is made up of 17 amino acids. Germline CDR1 and CDR2: SGHVS and FNYEAQ. DNA of the CDR3: TGTGCCAGCAGCTTAGCGCGGTGGCAGGGCTCCCACAATGAGCAGTTCTTC. Residues: CASSLARWQGSHNEQFF.

DNA for the CDR3: TGTGCCTCCTTCCCCGGGACAGGCGATACGAATGAGCAGTTCTTC. Its translation is CASFPGTGDTNEQFF. This chain joins TRBV6-1 and TRBJ2-1; 8 bases are shared with TRBD1. V shed 11 bases and J 7 bases; nucleotides not matched to a gene: 16. Germline CDR1 is MNHNS and CDR2 is SASEGT. This CDR3 region has 15 residues.